Sequencing of this T cell receptor beta chain was carried out in a study of blood T cells in healthy people across ages. Germline CDR1 LNHNV, CDR2 YYDKDF (reference sequence). The CDR3 length is 13 residues. V lost 9 bases, J lost 3 bases, and 8 bases stayed unmatched. It was with a sample-barcoded 5' primer and a J-beta primer mix that a second PCR of roughly 7 to 12 cycles was run. TCRdb fed the 5' RACE reads into MiXCR, producing one record per CDR3 protein. The data hold around 900,000 distinct CDR3 sequences, with 45% to 60% observed a single time. V usage is TRBV15 and J usage is TRBJ2-7, with 7 bases matching TRBD1. What was sequenced was blood. The TCR was taken from a woman aged 60-75 years in good health. In nucleotides, the CDR3 is TGTGCCACTAGCCCCGACAGGGACTACGAGCAGTACTTC. Translated, it gives CATSPDRDYEQYF.